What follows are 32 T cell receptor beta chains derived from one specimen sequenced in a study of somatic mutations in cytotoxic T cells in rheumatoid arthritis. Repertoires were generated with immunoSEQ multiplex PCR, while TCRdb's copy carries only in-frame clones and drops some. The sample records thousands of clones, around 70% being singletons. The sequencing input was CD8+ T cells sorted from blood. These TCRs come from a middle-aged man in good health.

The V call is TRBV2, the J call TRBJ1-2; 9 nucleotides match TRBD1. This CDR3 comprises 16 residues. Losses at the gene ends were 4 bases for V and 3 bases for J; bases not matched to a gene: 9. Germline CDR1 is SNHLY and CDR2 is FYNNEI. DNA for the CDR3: TGTGCCAGCAGTGTACGAGGGGGACAGGGTGACTATGGCTACACCTTC. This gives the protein CASSVRGGQGDYGYTF.

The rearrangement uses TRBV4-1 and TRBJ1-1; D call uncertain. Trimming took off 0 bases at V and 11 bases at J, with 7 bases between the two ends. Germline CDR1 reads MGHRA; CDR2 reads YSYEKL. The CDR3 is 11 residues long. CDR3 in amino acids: CASSQDGGAFF. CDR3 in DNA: TGCGCCAGCAGCCAAGATGGTGGTGCTTTCTTT.

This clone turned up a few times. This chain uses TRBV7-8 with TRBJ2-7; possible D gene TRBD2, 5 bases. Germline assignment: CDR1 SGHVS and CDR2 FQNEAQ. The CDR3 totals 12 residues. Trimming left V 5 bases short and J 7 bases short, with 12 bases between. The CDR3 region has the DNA TGTGCCAGCAGCGCGACTCGGACTGAGCAGTACGTC. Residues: CASSATRTEQYV.

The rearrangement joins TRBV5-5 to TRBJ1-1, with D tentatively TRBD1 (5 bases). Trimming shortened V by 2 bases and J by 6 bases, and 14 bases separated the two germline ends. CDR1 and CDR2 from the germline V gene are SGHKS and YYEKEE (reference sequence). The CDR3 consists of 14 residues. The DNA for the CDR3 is TGTGCCAGCAGCTTTGAGACAGATGTCGCTGAAGCTTTCTTT. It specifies CASSFETDVAEAFF. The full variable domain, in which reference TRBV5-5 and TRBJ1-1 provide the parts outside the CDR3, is DAGVTQSPTHLIKTRGQQVTLRCSPISGHKSVSWYQQVLGQGPQFIFQYYEKEERGRGNFPDRFSARQFPNYSSELNVNALLLGDSALYLCASSFETDVAEAFFGQGTRLTVV.

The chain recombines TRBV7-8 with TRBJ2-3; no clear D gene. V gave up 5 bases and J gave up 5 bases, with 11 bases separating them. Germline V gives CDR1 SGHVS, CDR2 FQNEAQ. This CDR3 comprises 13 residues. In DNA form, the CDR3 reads TGTGCCAGCAGCGAGGTTCGGCGAGATACGCAGTATTTT. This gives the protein CASSEVRRDTQYF.

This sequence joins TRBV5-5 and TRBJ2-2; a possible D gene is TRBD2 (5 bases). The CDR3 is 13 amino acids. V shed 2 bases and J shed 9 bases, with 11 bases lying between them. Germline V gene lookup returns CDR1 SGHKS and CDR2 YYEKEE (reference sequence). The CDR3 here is CASSFQGSWELFF. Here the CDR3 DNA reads TGTGCCAGCAGCTTCCAAGGGAGCTGGGAGCTGTTTTTT. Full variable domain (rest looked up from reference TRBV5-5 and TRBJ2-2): DAGVTQSPTHLIKTRGQQVTLRCSPISGHKSVSWYQQVLGQGPQFIFQYYEKEERGRGNFPDRFSARQFPNYSSELNVNALLLGDSALYLCASSFQGSWELFFGEGSRLTVL.

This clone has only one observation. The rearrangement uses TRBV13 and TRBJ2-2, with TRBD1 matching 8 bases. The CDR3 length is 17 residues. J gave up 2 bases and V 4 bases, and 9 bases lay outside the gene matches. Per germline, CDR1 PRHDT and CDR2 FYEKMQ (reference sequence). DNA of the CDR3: TGTGCCAGCAGCTCACCCACGGACAGGGATAACACCGGGGAGCTGTTTTTT. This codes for CASSSPTDRDNTGELFF.

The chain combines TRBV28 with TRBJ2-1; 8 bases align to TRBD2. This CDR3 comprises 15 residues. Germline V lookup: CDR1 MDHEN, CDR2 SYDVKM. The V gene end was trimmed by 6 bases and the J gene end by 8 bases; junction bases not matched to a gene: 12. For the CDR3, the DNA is TGTGCCAGCAGCTCGATCCAAGCGGGAGTCTATGAGCAGTTCTTC. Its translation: CASSSIQAGVYEQFF. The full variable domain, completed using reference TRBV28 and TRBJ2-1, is DVKVTQSSRYLVKRTGEKVFLECVQDMDHENMFWYRQDPGLGLRLIYFSYDVKMKEKGDIPEGYSVSREKKERFSLILESASTNQTSMYLCASSSIQAGVYEQFFGPGTRLTVL.

The CDR3 region has the DNA TGCGCCAGCAGCTTCGGACAGGCAACTCTGACGAGCTCCTACAATGAGCAGTTCTTC. Encoded protein: CASSFGQATLTSSYNEQFF. The V gene is TRBV5-1, the J gene TRBJ2-1; 7 bases are a match to TRBD1. Germline V gives CDR1 SGHRS, CDR2 YFSETQ. CDR3 length: 19 amino acids. V was pared by 2 bases and J by 0 bases, with 14 bases of the junction left unmatched.

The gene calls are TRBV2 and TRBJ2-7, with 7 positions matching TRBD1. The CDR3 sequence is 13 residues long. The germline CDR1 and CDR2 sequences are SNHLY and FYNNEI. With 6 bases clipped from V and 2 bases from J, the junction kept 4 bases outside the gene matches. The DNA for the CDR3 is TGTGCCAGCAGCATGGGGACAGCCTACGAGCAGTACTTC. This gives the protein CASSMGTAYEQYF. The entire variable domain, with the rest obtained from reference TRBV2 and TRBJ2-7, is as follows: EPEVTQTPSHQVTQMGQEVILRCVPISNHLYFYWYRQILGQKVEFLVSFYNNEISEKSEIFDDQFSVERPDGSNFTLKIRSTKLEDSAMYFCASSMGTAYEQYFGPGTRLTVT.

Here the CDR3 reads CASGGAKNIQYF. CDR3 DNA sequence: TGTGCCAGCGGGGGGGCAAAAAACATTCAGTACTTC. J is TRBJ2-4 and V is TRBV5-5, with D possibly being TRBD2 (7 bases). Deletions cut 7 bases from V and 4 bases from J, with 9 bases between. The CDR3 runs to 12 residues. The germline gives CDR1 SGHKS, CDR2 YYEKEE (reference sequence).

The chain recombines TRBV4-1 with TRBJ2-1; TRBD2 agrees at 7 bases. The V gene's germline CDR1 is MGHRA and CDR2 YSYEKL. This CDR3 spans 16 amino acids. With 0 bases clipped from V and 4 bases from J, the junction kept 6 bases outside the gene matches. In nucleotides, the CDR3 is TGCGCCAGCAGCCAAGATCCGGCTAGCGGATACAATGAGCAGTTCTTC. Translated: CASSQDPASGYNEQFF.

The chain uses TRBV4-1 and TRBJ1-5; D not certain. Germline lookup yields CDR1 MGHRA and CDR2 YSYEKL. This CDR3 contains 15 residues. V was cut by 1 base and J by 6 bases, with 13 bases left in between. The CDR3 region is CASSQGAGFRQPQHF. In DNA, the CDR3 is TGCGCCAGCAGCCAAGGCGCTGGGTTTCGTCAGCCCCAGCATTTT.

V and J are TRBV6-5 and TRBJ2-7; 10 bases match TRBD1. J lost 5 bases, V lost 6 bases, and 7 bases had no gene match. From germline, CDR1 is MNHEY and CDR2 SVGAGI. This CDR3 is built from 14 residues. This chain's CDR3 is CASSGGTGVDEQYF. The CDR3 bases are TGTGCCAGCAGCGGGGGGACAGGGGTGGACGAGCAGTACTTC.

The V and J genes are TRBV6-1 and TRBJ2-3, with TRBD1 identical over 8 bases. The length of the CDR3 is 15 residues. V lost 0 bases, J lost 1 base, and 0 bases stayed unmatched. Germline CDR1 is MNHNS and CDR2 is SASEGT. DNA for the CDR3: TGTGCCAGCAGTGAAGCGACAGGGGGCACAGATACGCAGTATTTT. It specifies CASSEATGGTDTQYF.

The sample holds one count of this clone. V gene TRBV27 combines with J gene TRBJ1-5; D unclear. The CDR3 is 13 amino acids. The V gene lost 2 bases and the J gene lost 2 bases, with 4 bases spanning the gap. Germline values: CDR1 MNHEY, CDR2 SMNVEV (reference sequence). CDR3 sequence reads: CASSLSGNQPQHF. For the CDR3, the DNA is TGTGCCAGCAGTTTAAGCGGCAATCAGCCCCAGCATTTT.

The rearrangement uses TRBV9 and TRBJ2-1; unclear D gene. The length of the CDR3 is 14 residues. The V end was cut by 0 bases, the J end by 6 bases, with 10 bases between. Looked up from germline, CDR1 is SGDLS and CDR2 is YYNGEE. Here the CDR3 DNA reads TGTGCCAGCAGCGTAGGCTATGGATCCAATGAGCAGTTCTTC. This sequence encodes CASSVGYGSNEQFF.

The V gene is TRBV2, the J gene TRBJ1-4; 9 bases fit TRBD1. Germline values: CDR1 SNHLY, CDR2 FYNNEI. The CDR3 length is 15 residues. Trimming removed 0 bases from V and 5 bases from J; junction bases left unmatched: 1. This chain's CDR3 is CASSEADRGNEKLFF. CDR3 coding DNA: TGTGCCAGCAGTGAAGCGGACAGGGGAAATGAAAAACTGTTTTTT.

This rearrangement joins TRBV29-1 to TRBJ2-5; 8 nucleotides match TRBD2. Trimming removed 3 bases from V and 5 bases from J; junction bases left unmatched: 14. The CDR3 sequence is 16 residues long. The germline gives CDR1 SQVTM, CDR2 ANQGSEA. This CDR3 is CSVEWLGGRKEETQYF. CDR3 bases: TGCAGCGTTGAGTGGTTGGGCGGGAGGAAAGAGGAGACCCAGTACTTC.

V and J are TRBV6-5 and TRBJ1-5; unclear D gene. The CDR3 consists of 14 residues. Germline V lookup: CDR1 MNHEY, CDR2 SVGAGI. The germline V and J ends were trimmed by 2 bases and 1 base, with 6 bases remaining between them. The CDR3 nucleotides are TGTGCCAGCAGTTACCGGGCCAGCAATCAGCCCCAGCATTTT. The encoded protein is CASSYRASNQPQHF.

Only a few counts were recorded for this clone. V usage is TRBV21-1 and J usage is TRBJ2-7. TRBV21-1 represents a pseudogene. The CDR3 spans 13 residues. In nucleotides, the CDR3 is TGTGCCAGCAGCAATCACCTCGCCTACGAGCAGTACGTC. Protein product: CASSNHLAYEQYV.

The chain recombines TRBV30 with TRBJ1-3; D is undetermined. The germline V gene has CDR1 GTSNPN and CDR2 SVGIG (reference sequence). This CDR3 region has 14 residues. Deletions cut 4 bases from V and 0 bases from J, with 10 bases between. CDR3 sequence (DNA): TGTGCCTGGAACCGGCGCTCCTCTGGAAACACCATATATTTT. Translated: CAWNRRSSGNTIYF.

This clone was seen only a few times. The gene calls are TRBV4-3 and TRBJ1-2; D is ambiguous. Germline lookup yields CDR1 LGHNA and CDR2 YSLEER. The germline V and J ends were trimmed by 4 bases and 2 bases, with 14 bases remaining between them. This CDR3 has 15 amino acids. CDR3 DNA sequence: TGCGCCAGCAGCCTCCAAGAGGACCAAAACTATGGCTACACCTTC. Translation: CASSLQEDQNYGYTF.

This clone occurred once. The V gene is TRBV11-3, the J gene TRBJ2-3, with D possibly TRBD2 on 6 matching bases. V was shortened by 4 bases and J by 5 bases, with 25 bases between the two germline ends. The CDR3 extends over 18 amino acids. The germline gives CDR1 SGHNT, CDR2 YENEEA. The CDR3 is CASSSRDPSGHTGDTQYF. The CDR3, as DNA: TGTGCCAGCAGCTCGCGGGACCCTTCGGGCCACACAGGAGATACGCAGTATTTT. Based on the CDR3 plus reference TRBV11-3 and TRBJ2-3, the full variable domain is EAGVVQSPRYKIIEKKQPVAFWCNPISGHNTLYWYLQNLGQGPELLIRYENEEAVDDSQLPKDRFSAERLKGVDSTLKIQPAELGDSAVYLCASSSRDPSGHTGDTQYFGPGTRLTVL.

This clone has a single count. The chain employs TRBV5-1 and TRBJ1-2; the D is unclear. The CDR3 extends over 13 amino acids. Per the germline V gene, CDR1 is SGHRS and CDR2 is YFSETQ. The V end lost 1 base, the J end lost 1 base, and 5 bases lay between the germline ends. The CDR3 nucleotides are TGCGCCAGCAGCTTGAACGGTAACTATGGCTACACCTTC. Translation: CASSLNGNYGYTF.

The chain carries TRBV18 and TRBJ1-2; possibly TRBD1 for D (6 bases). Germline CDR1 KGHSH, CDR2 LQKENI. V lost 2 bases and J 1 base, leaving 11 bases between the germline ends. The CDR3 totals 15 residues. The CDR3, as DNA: TGTGCCAGCTCACCATACACAGGGTATAACTATGGCTACACCTTC. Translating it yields CASSPYTGYNYGYTF.

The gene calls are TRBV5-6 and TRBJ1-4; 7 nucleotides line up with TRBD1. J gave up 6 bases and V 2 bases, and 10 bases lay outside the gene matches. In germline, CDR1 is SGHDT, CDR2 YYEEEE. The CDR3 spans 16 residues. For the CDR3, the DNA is TGTGCCAGCAGCTTACGGAGTAAGGGGGCGCATGAAAAACTGTTTTTT. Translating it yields CASSLRSKGAHEKLFF.

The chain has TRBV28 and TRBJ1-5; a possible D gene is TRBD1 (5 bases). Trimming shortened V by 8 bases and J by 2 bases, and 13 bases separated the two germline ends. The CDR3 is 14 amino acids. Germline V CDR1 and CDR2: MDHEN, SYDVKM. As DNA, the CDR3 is TGTGCCAGCTCCGATCCGGGGGGCAATCAGCCCCAGCATTTT. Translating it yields CASSDPGGNQPQHF. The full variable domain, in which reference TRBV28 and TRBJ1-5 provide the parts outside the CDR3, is DVKVTQSSRYLVKRTGEKVFLECVQDMDHENMFWYRQDPGLGLRLIYFSYDVKMKEKGDIPEGYSVSREKKERFSLILESASTNQTSMYLCASSDPGGNQPQHFGDGTRLSIL.

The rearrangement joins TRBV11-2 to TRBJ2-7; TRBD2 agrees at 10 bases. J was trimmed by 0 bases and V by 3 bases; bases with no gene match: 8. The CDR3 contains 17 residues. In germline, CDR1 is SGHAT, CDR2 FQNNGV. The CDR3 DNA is TGTGCCAGCAGCTTGAGTCTAGCGGGAGTTGGCTCCTACGAGCAGTACTTC. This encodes CASSLSLAGVGSYEQYF.

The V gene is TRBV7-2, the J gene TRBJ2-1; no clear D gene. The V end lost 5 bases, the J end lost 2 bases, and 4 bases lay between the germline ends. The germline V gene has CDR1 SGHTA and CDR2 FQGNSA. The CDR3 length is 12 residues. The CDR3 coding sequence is TGTGCCAGCAGCCCGACCTACAATGAGCAGTTCTTC. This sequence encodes CASSPTYNEQFF.

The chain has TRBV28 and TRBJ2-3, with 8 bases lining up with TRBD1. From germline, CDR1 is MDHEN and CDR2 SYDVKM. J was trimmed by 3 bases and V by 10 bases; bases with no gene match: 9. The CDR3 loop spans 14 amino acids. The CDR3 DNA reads TGTGCCACCACGACCGGGACAGGTACAGATACGCAGTATTTT. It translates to CATTTGTGTDTQYF.

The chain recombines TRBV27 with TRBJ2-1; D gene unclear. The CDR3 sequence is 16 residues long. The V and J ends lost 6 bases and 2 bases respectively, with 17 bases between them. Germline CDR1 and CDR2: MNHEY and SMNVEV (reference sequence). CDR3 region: CASSFVVDPPYNEQFF. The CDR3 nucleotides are TGTGCCAGCAGCTTCGTCGTCGACCCACCCTACAATGAGCAGTTCTTC.